The clone carrying this T cell receptor (beta chain) came up many times. These data belong to a study of T-cell reconstitution after alpha-beta-depleted transplantation in children. Unique molecular identifiers were built into the TCRbeta library. TCRdb redid the calling of the PCR reads with MiXCR, one entry per CDR3 protein. The sample consists of a few hundred thousand distinct CDR3 sequences, approximately 11% of them appearing once. V gave up 1 base and J gave up 4 bases, with 7 bases separating them. This CDR3 is built from 13 residues. Germline V lookup: CDR1 MGHRA, CDR2 YSYEKL. The chain joins TRBV4-1 to TRBJ2-5; no definite D call. The source was PBMCs from the stem cell graft donor, collected from the stem cell graft. This receptor was obtained from a human donor who donated a stem cell graft to a child with acute myeloid leukemia. CDR3 residues: CASSQVGVETQYF. In nucleotides, the CDR3 is TGCGCCAGCAGCCAAGTGGGTGTAGAGACCCAGTACTTC.